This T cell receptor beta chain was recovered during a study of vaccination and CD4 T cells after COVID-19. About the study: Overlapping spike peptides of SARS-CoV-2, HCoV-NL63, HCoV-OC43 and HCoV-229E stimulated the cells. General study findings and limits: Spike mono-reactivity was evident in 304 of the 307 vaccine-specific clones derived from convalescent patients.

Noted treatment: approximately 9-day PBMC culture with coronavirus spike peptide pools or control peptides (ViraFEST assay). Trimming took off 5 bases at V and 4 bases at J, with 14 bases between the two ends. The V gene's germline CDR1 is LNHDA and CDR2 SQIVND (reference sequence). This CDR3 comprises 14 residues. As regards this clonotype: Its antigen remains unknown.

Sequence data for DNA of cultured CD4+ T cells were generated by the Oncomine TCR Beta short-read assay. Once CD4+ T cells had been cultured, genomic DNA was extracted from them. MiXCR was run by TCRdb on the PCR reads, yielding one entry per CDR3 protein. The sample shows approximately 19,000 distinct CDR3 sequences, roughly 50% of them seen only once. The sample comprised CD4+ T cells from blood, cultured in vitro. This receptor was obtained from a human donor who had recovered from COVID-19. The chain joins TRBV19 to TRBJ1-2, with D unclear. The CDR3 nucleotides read TGTGCCAGTAGTGTACAAGGATTGGCCTATGGCTACACCTTC. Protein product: CASSVQGLAYGYTF.